One and the same sample provided the 18 T cell receptor beta chains below, sequenced in a study of cytomegalovirus exposure and HLA in healthy donors. Vbeta (60) and Jbeta (13) primers were used in the PCR. The assay was immunoSEQ multiplex PCR, and TCRdb's table has in-frame clones only and misses some. The sample data list around 140,000 clones. Sequences were obtained from PBMCs. The receptors were sampled from a woman aged 40 to 49 in good health and CMV-seropositive.

V and J are TRBV5-1 and TRBJ1-4; weak D call: TRBD1 (5 bases). Per the germline V gene, CDR1 is SGHRS and CDR2 is YFSETQ. The V end was cut by 0 bases, the J end by 6 bases, with 15 bases between. The CDR3 consists of 16 residues. CDR3 protein: CASSLASTRDDEKLFF. CDR3 nucleotide sequence: TGCGCCAGCAGCTTGGCCTCGACCAGGGATGATGAAAAACTGTTTTTT.

The chain has TRBV7-9 and TRBJ1-4, with D perhaps matching TRBD1 (5 bases). The V end was cut by 5 bases, the J end by 10 bases, with 17 bases between. Germline V gene data show CDR1 as SEHNR and CDR2 as FQNEAQ (reference sequence). CDR3 size: 14 residues. CDR3 in DNA: TGTGCCAGCAGCAAATACGGGGGAGAAGGAAAACTGTTTTTT. It is translated as CASSKYGGEGKLFF.

The gene calls are TRBV5-4 and TRBJ2-1, with 9 bases that match TRBD2. This CDR3 region has 15 residues. CDR1 is SGHNT, CDR2 YYREEE, per germline (reference sequence). J was trimmed by 7 bases and V by 0 bases; bases with no gene match: 5. CDR3 sequence reads: CASSLVSGSRNEQFF. CDR3 DNA sequence: TGTGCCAGCAGCTTGGTTAGCGGGAGTCGAAATGAGCAGTTCTTC.

The chain couples TRBV7-8 to TRBJ1-3; D gene ambiguous. CDR1 and CDR2 (germline): SGHVS, FQNEAQ. With 5 bases removed from V and 4 bases from J, the gap between germline ends came to 3 bases. This CDR3 comprises 11 residues. In DNA, the CDR3 is TGTGCCAGCAGCCTCGGAAACACCATATATTTT. Its translation is CASSLGNTIYF.

The chain is built from TRBV6-6 and TRBJ1-5, with 9 bases fitting TRBD1. The CDR3 runs to 15 residues. The germline V gene encodes CDR1 MNHNY and CDR2 SVGAGI (reference sequence). Unmatched junction bases numbered 3, after V lost 4 bases and J lost 2 bases. CDR3 coding DNA: TGTGCCAGCAGTTCCCGACAGGGGGGCAATCAGCCCCAGCATTTT. It encodes CASSSRQGGNQPQHF.

This sequence joins TRBV4-3 and TRBJ1-1; tentative D call: TRBD1 (6 bases). This CDR3 contains 15 residues. Germline V gene lookup returns CDR1 LGHNA and CDR2 YSLEER. V was clipped by 4 bases and J by 4 bases, with 16 bases between them. CDR3 DNA sequence: TGCGCCAGCAGCCCAGAAAAAGGGGGTCCCACTGAAGCTTTCTTT. Translation gives CASSPEKGGPTEAFF.

The chain is built from TRBV5-5 and TRBJ2-1; 7 nucleotides align to TRBD1. The CDR3 contains 16 residues. J gave up 4 bases and V 6 bases, and 13 bases lay outside the gene matches. Germline V gene data show CDR1 as SGHKS and CDR2 as YYEKEE (reference sequence). CDR3 in amino acids: CASNQNPGTAYNEQFF. The CDR3 nucleotides read TGTGCCAGCAACCAGAACCCCGGGACAGCGTACAATGAGCAGTTCTTC.

The rearrangement links TRBV5-1 to TRBJ2-2, with TRBD2 matching 7 bases. CDR1 is SGHRS, CDR2 YFSETQ, per germline. V was pared by 1 base and J by 3 bases, with 3 bases of the junction left unmatched. This CDR3 region has 15 residues. The CDR3 reads CASSLREVDTGELFF. The CDR3 region has the DNA TGCGCCAGCAGCTTGCGGGAGGTCGACACCGGGGAGCTGTTTTTT.

CDR3 nucleotide sequence: TGTGCCAGCAGCCCCGGGACAGGGAGCAATCAGCCCCAGCATTTT. As protein: CASSPGTGSNQPQHF. The V and J genes are TRBV6-5 and TRBJ1-5; 9 nucleotides align to TRBD1. The V gene's germline CDR1 is MNHEY and CDR2 SVGAGI. The CDR3 runs to 15 residues. V shed 6 bases and J 1 base; nucleotides not matched to a gene: 4.

The chain uses TRBV11-2 and TRBJ2-3, with TRBD2 as a possible D gene (5 bases). Trimming left V 5 bases short and J 6 bases short, with 9 bases between. The length of the CDR3 is 12 residues. Germline CDR1 is SGHAT and CDR2 is FQNNGV. CDR3 in amino acids: CASSPAGDTQYF. The CDR3 bases are TGTGCCAGCAGCCCGGCGGGCGATACGCAGTATTTT.

The V and J genes are TRBV5-1 and TRBJ1-2; D not resolved. Trimming left V 4 bases short and J 1 base short, with 11 bases between. This CDR3 contains 14 residues. The germline gives CDR1 SGHRS, CDR2 YFSETQ. CDR3 nucleotides: TGCGCCAGCAGCATGGACGGTCTTAACTATGGCTACACCTTC. Protein product: CASSMDGLNYGYTF.

The chain recombines TRBV4-3 with TRBJ2-7; the D gene is possibly TRBD1 (6 bases). Trimming left V 1 base short and J 4 bases short, with 20 bases between. CDR3 length equals 17 residues. The V gene's germline CDR1 is LGHNA and CDR2 YSLEER. The DNA for the CDR3 is TGCGCCAGCAGCCAAGGAACAGGGCTTGACAGAGTTTACGAGCAGTACTTC. It specifies CASSQGTGLDRVYEQYF.

V usage is TRBV20-1 and J usage is TRBJ2-1; maybe TRBD1 (6 bases). Germline CDR1 DFQATT, CDR2 SNEGSKA (reference sequence). V shed 7 bases and J shed 8 bases, with 12 bases lying between them. The CDR3 has 11 residues. For the CDR3, the DNA is TGCAGTGAACAGGGTAGGTATGAGCAGTTCTTC. Amino acid sequence: CSEQGRYEQFF.

The chain is built from TRBV5-8 and TRBJ2-7, with 11 bases aligning to TRBD2. V was pared by 9 bases and J by 7 bases, with 12 bases of the junction left unmatched. Germline V lookup: CDR1 SGHTS, CDR2 YDEGEE. CDR3 length: 14 residues. The CDR3 DNA reads TGTGCCACCGGACTAGCGGGTATTGAAGGGGAGCAGTACTTC. As protein: CATGLAGIEGEQYF.

This chain connects TRBV28 to TRBJ2-1, with D tentatively TRBD2 (5 bases). This CDR3 has 14 amino acids. The ends were cut back, 9 bases at V and 0 bases at J, with 12 bases in the middle. Germline CDR1 reads MDHEN; CDR2 reads SYDVKM. The CDR3 spells CASGSTSSYNEQFF. CDR3 DNA sequence: TGTGCCAGTGGGAGCACGAGCTCCTACAATGAGCAGTTCTTC.

V usage is TRBV15 and J usage is TRBJ2-7, with 9 nucleotides matching TRBD1. Unmatched junction bases numbered 10, after V lost 5 bases and J lost 5 bases. The germline CDR1 and CDR2 sequences are LNHNV and YYDKDF (reference sequence). The CDR3 runs 15 residues. The CDR3 DNA sequence: TGTGCCACCAGCGGGCGCCGGGACAGGGAGAACGAGCAGTACTTC. Its translation: CATSGRRDRENEQYF.

The V gene is TRBV7-2, the J gene TRBJ2-3; D is undetermined. V lost 4 bases and J lost 1, with 9 bases in between. The CDR3 consists of 14 residues. Germline-derived CDR1 and CDR2 are SGHTA and FQGNSA. CDR3 nucleotides: TGTGCCAGCAGCTCCCTCCCTGGCACAGATACGCAGTATTTT. Amino acid sequence: CASSSLPGTDTQYF.

V gene TRBV18 combines with J gene TRBJ1-1; D unclear. Trimming took 6 bases from V and 1 from J, leaving 12 bases between them. The CDR3 has 14 amino acids. Germline CDR1 is KGHSH and CDR2 is LQKENI. The CDR3, as DNA: TGTGCCAGCTCCCCCCCGGGTCGGAACACTGAAGCTTTCTTT. It codes for CASSPPGRNTEAFF.